This record covers a single T cell receptor (beta chain). Its cognate antigen is unknown. V was pared by 4 bases and J by 0 bases, with 6 bases of the junction left unmatched. The CDR3 is made up of 16 amino acids. Germline V lookup: CDR1 DFQATT, CDR2 SNEGSKA (reference sequence). The sample is drawn from a study of T cells in Graves' hyperthyroidism and ophthalmopathy. Notes on the study in general: Blood samples included most of the expanded thyroid clonotypes exceeding 0.001.

Patients aged 18 to 65 had newly diagnosed hyperthyroidism lasting under 2 months. Exclusions: uncontrolled infection, other autoimmune disease, pregnancy, lactation. Diagnosing involved the use of clinical symptoms, serum thyroxine and TRAb, thyroid ultrasound and orbital computed tomography. Amplification of TCR beta CDR3 regions used RNA as the template. The TCR CDR3 first-round RT-PCR relied on the HTBI primer set. TCRdb ran MiXCR on the multiplex PCR reads and lists one entry per CDR3 protein. Counted here are approximately 560,000 distinct CDR3 sequences, 35% to 55% occurring once; the ten biggest clones make up just over 8%.

This receptor was identified in a woman aged 18-30 years with Graves' hyperthyroidism. Sequencing was performed on peripheral blood or thyroid tissue (not recorded which). This rearrangement joins TRBV20-1 to TRBJ2-2, with 9 bases fitting TRBD2. In nucleotides, the CDR3 is TGCAGTGCTACGGATCTAGCGGGGCCGAACACCGGGGAGCTGTTTTTT. Its translation is CSATDLAGPNTGELFF.